A single T cell receptor beta chain is shown here with its context. Its target is not known. This record belongs to a study of T cells after yellow fever vaccination. Study-wide results and caveats: The CD4 and CD8 compartments had a small share of their clonotypes in common.

V lost 3 bases to trimming and J lost 4 bases, with 11 bases between them. The CDR3 has 13 amino acids. TCRdb passed the 5' RACE reads through MiXCR, listing each CDR3 protein once. In the table there are 150,000 to 200,000 distinct CDR3 sequences, roughly 11% of which are singletons. This TCR was recovered from a man younger than 35 who received the YFV17D yellow fever vaccine. The sequenced sample was CD8+ T cells sorted from PBMCs, obtained 15 days after the yellow fever booster vaccination. The chain uses TRBV5-3 and TRBJ2-7; D ambiguous. TRBV5-3 is an open reading frame, and its role is uncertain. CDR3 nucleotide sequence: TGTGCCAGAAGCTCCCCCACCTTATACGAGCAGTACTTC. Translating gives CARSSPTLYEQYF.